This TCR beta chain was found in a study of metastatic and nonmetastatic thyroid tumors. Study at large: Malignant and benign thyroid patients had repertoires compared in peripheral blood and tumor or nodule tissue. Study-level results: Patients with malignant thyroid tumors reportedly had significantly higher TCR beta diversity than those with benign nodules, in blood and tumor.

This clone was seen repeatedly, ten times or more. As yet, its antigen is unknown. V was shortened by 3 bases and J by 2 bases, with 9 bases between the two germline ends. Germline assignment: CDR1 SGHDT and CDR2 YYEEEE. The CDR3 totals 13 residues. Among the patients, none had received any treatment before thyroid surgery. Per the original methods: Construction of a distant-metastasis classifier for papillary thyroid cancer relied on CDR3 differences across clinicopathological groups. Using MiXCR, TCRdb reanalyzed the PCR reads. It is TCRdb's table, rather than the study itself, that gives the V and J calls and clone size. This sample has about 16,000 clones, with 9.5% to 15% found just once.

The sequence was obtained from a female donor with papillary thyroid cancer or a benign thyroid nodule (not recorded which). Some clones in this sample may be carry-over from other donors' samples. The chain carries TRBV5-6 and TRBJ2-7, with a tentative D call TRBD2 (5 bases). Specimen: blood. This CDR3 is CASSYRGAYEQYF. CDR3 nucleotide sequence: TGTGCCAGCAGCTACCGGGGAGCCTACGAGCAGTACTTC. The whole variable domain, filled in from reference TRBV5-6 and TRBJ2-7, reads DAGVTQSPTHLIKTRGQQVTLRCSPKSGHDTVSWYQQALGQGPQFIFQYYEEEERQRGNFPDRFSGHQFPNYSSELNVNALLLGDSALYLCASSYRGAYEQYFGPGTRLTVT.